Detailed here is one T cell receptor beta chain. Its antigen remains unidentified. The data were obtained in a study of pediatric ulcerative colitis. Study findings and constraints: This repertoire reflects total lymphocytes rather than subpopulations like regulatory T cells.

Repertoires were generated with immunoSEQ multiplex PCR, while TCRdb's copy carries only in-frame clones and drops some. The sample carries roughly 64,000 clones, roughly nine tenths recorded once. The clonotype was recovered from a boy aged 5-17 years with severe ulcerative colitis. Sequences were obtained from blood.

The CDR3 sequence: CATSSGDSSLEKLFF. The CDR3 DNA sequence: TGTGCCACCAGCAGCGGGGACAGCTCGCTGGAAAAACTGTTTTTT. The V gene is TRBV15, the J gene TRBJ1-4, with 7 bases that match TRBD1. Germline CDR1 and CDR2: LNHNV and YYDKDF (reference sequence). The CDR3 runs 15 residues. V shed 3 bases and J 8 bases; nucleotides not matched to a gene: 9.